This T cell receptor beta chain came from a study of blood T cells in healthy people across ages. Points from the study as a whole: Naive CD4+ cell counts and diversity both ran higher in long-lived than in aged donors.

A second PCR, run for roughly 7 to 12 cycles, used a sample-barcoded 5' primer plus a J-beta primer mix. Each of the cDNA molecules was tagged by a template-switch adaptor with 12 random nucleotides. Every sample returned 2.5 million or more CDR3-containing paired-end reads. One entry per CDR3 protein, called by TCRdb with MiXCR from the 5' RACE reads. This table has roughly 800,000 distinct CDR3 sequences, about 34% appearing once. V lost 0 bases, J lost 8 bases, and 11 bases lay in between. Germline CDR1 is LNHDA and CDR2 is SQIVND (reference sequence). CDR3 size: 14 residues. This clonotype was seen more than once but under ten times. Its antigen is unknown. Isolated PBMCs totaled at least 6.5 million in each sample.

This clonotype was obtained from a man younger than 35 in good health. The sample comprised blood. The gene calls are TRBV19 and TRBJ2-1; D gene unclear. Here the CDR3 reads CASSIELVSDEQFF. In DNA form, the CDR3 reads TGTGCCAGTAGTATAGAGCTAGTCTCGGATGAGCAGTTCTTC.